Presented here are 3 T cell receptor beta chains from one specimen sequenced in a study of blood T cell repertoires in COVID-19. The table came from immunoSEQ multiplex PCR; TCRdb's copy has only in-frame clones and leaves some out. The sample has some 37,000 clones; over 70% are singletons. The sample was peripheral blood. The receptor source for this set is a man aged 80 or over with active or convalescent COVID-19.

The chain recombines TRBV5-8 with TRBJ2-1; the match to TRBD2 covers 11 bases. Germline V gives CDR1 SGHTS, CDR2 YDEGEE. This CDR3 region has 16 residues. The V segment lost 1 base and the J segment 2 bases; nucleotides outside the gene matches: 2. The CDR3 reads CASSLNSGGAYNEQFF. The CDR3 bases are TGTGCCAGCAGCTTGAATAGCGGGGGGGCCTACAATGAGCAGTTCTTC.

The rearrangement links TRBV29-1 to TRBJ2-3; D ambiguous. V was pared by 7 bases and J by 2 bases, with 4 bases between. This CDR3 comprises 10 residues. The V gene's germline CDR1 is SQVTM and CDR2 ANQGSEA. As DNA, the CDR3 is TGCAGCGCTTACACAGATACGCAGTATTTT. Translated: CSAYTDTQYF.

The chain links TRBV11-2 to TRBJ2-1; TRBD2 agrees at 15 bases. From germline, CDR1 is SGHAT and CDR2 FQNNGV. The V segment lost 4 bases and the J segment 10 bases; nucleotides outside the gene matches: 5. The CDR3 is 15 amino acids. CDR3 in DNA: TGTGCCAGCAGCTCGGGGACTAGCGGGGGGTTGGAGCAGTTCTTC. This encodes CASSSGTSGGLEQFF. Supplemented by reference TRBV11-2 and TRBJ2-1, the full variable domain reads EAGVAQSPRYKIIEKRQSVAFWCNPISGHATLYWYQQILGQGPKLLIQFQNNGVVDDSQLPKDRFSAERLKGVDSTLKIQPAKLEDSAVYLCASSSGTSGGLEQFFGPGTRLTVL.